These 5 T cell receptor beta chains originate from one sample sequenced in a study of blood T cell repertoires in COVID-19. Here immunoSEQ multiplex PCR was the method, and the copy in TCRdb shows in-frame clones only, minus some. The data show 230,000 or so clones, around 83% seen once. Sequencing was performed on PBMCs or T cells enriched from blood (not recorded which). The receptors originated from a woman in her 50s who had been exposed to COVID-19.

The V call is TRBV18, the J call TRBJ1-4, with D hard to call. Trimming took off 3 bases at V and 7 bases at J, with 15 bases between the two ends. The CDR3 runs 15 residues. Germline assignment: CDR1 KGHSH and CDR2 LQKENI. The CDR3 loop is CASSPESVGSEKLFF. CDR3 nucleotide sequence: TGTGCCAGCTCACCTGAGTCCGTCGGGAGTGAAAAACTGTTTTTT.

The gene calls are TRBV7-2 and TRBJ1-6; D unclear. The germline CDR1 and CDR2 sequences are SGHTA and FQGNSA. The V gene lost 2 bases and the J gene lost 7 bases, with 6 bases spanning the gap. The CDR3 has 13 amino acids. CDR3 sequence: CASSLRGNSPLHF. The DNA of the CDR3 is TGTGCCAGCAGCTTAAGAGGGAATTCACCCCTCCACTTT.

This clone was counted a few times. This chain connects TRBV19 to TRBJ1-2, with D possibly TRBD1 on 6 matching bases. The CDR3 is 13 residues long. The V end was cut by 1 base, the J end by 7 bases, with 10 bases between. CDR1 is LNHDA and CDR2 is SQIVND in the germline V gene (reference sequence). The CDR3 reads CASSIGQVVGYTF. CDR3 nucleotide sequence: TGTGCCAGTAGTATAGGACAGGTGGTTGGCTACACCTTC.

The chain carries TRBV24-1 and TRBJ1-5; D might be TRBD1 (5 bases). The CDR3 extends over 16 amino acids. Germline CDR1 KGHDR, CDR2 SFDVKD. Trimming left V 4 bases short and J 3 bases short, with 15 bases between. CDR3 in DNA: TGTGCCACCAGTGACCCCCGGTCAGGGTACAATCAGCCCCAGCATTTT. Translation gives CATSDPRSGYNQPQHF.

The chain employs TRBV5-1 and TRBJ2-2; maybe TRBD2 (6 bases). The CDR3 runs 16 residues. Germline loops: CDR1 SGHRS, CDR2 YFSETQ. Deletions cut 0 bases from V and 4 bases from J, with 13 bases between. The CDR3 loop reads CASSLDGGRITGELFF. In nucleotides, the CDR3 is TGCGCCAGCAGCTTGGACGGGGGTCGGATCACCGGGGAGCTGTTTTTT.